This T cell receptor (beta chain) comes out of a study of shared clonotypes between healthy human individuals (dated by TCRdb to 2019 to 2021). For the study in its entirety: The cohort comprised a couple of women and a few men aged 18 to 49 years. For each donor, CD4 naive and CD4 memory were each run on three plates, CD8 naive on two plates, and CD8 memory on one plate. The study deeply sequenced blood TCR repertoires of five healthy adults to estimate repertoire size and the extent of clonotype sharing between individuals. Different laboratories and diverse techniques were used to prepare libraries and sequence TCR repertoires, to increase sequencing depth and limit assay-specific biases. Between about 0.8 and 8.9 billion PBMCs per donor were obtained by leukapheresis.

As concerns this clone: The target of this receptor is not known. No base quality values were provided; no much bigger clone lies one nucleotide off.

The germline V gene provides CDR1 SGHAT and CDR2 FQNNGV. From the cysteine through the phenylalanine, the CDR3 covers 18 amino acids. The retained sequence is limited to the CDR3, 54 bases, with the frame set at the first base. Germline trimming amounts to 3 bases on V and 1 base on J, with 11 as the count of junction bases outside the gene matches. Using the deep immunoSEQ assay, multiplex PCR amplified TCR CDR3 regions from genomic DNA. Genomic DNA extracted from each cell subset was distributed evenly over all wells of several immunoSEQ 96-well plates, and each plate served as one replicate. For sorted subsets, each replicate PCR was loaded with about 0.2 ug genomic DNA, equivalent to 30,000 or so T cell genomes. The purified libraries were quantified using a Qubit 3.0 fluorometer, sized with a Bioanalyzer 2100, and then quantified again using the KAPA Library Quantification kit. Every immunoSEQ 96-well plate was sequenced on a separate single-read 150-cycle Illumina NextSeq 550 flow cell. From the authors' description of their analysis: Because the immunoSEQ output included only junctional sequences and no quality scores, the filtering could not be the same as the filtering used for full-length reads. Sequences were annotated with PyIR, a Python wrapper for IgBLAST v1.9, and V/J genes and CDR3 were assigned using IMGT germline references. Reads were filtered out if the reads had weak V/J assignments (E-value above 1e-6), no CDR3, stop codons, out-of-frame junctions, or ambiguous translated residues. V3J clonotypes were defined by identical inferred V gene, J gene, and CDR3 amino acid sequence. To compute the percentage overlap between repertoires, the number of shared unique clonotypes was divided by the size of the smaller repertoire. RTK rarefaction, the Chao1 estimator, and Recon v2.1 estimates of unobserved clonotypes were used to assess repertoire richness. OLGA was used to compute generation probabilities for all TCRbeta clonotypes that the gDNA method yielded from a few donors. TCRdb took over this immuneACCESS table, retaining in-frame rearrangements with V and J assigned. Such tables are incomplete; in checked studies, under half of the missing clones stem from an unresolved V gene, and the remainder is unexplained. V and J calls and clone size are copied from that table; D and trimming were computed from the DNA. Recorded for this sample are some 2.1 million clones; roughly 95% of them occurred a single time. The ten biggest clones cover more than 1.5% of the sample.

The investigation overall reported the following: Sampling was restricted to blood, and TCR repertoires in tissues likely differ from the TCR repertoires found in blood. When four donors were compared, the shared fraction of clonotypes was about 5.4% for naive CD4, 3.5% for naive CD8, 2.3% for memory CD4, and 0.35% to 0.5% for memory CD8. Compared with non-shared clonotypes, the clonotypes found in all four sorted-subset donors had higher generation probabilities. Incomplete sequencing was indicated by rarefaction of sorted-subset datasets, despite the large sequencing depth. The small number of donors limited the genetic and exposure-history diversity represented. Pairwise subsampling led to the expectation that sequencing depth would affect the degree of clonotype sharing among donors. Naive subsets generally had larger estimated clonotype richness than memory subsets did.

CD8 naive samples were obtained by positive selection for CCR7 among CD45RO-negative cells, yielding a CD45RA+CCR7+ population from which TemRA cells were excluded. The donors were healthy, HIV-negative adults with no recently reported acute infections or vaccinations. Only Caucasian adults living in Nashville, Tennessee, USA were represented among the donors. Blood was collected by leukapheresis, and PBMCs were isolated by Ficoll-Histopaque density gradient centrifugation and then cryopreserved in liquid nitrogen vapor phase. Purity and quantity of every magnetically sorted T cell population were checked by analytical flow cytometry. From each sorted fraction, genomic DNA was isolated and quantified by UV absorbance on a Nanodrop 2000c.

Sequencing used naive CD8+ T cells from PBMCs. The cell subset or site label, read with the paper, signifies: CD45RA+CCR7+. The receptor's source is a man between 18 and 29 years old in good health. Some clones in this sample may be carry-over from other donors' samples. This chain is built from TRBV11-2 and TRBJ2-3, with 9 central nucleotides matching TRBD2. The nucleotide sequence is TGTGCCAGCAGCTTTAACCTCCTGCGGGAGGGCCGCACAGATACGCAGTATTTT. Translation gives CASSFNLLREGRTDTQYF.